This TCR beta chain was identified in a study of response to subunit inactivated influenza vaccine (dated by TCRdb to the late 2010s). With regard to the full study: Deep quantitative T cell receptor repertoire profiling was used in the study to track responses to a trivalent subunit inactivated influenza vaccine. On the study overall, not on this receptor specifically: The authors suggested that each seasonal influenza vaccination may recruit only a limited number of new T cells.

Cut back by 6 bases and 3 bases, the V and J ends lie 29 bases apart. The CDR3 runs 19 amino acids, cysteine and phenylalanine included. CDR3 DNA only is kept here, 57 bases in frame from base 1. This clonotype was detected a few times. This receptor's antigen is unknown. Base quality data are lacking; no much larger clone is found one base away. Libraries were prepared through RT-PCR. The run used an Illumina HiSeq 2500. The public reads were run again by TCRdb, first through fastp at Q25 and then through MiXCR, and only productive beta chains were kept. Every distinct CDR3 protein forms one entry, paired with its most common genes and DNA. This sample is represented by more than 250,000 distinct CDR3 sequences; just over 20% of them were singletons. The ten most abundant clones make up around 9.6% of the sample.

The material sequenced was PBMCs from blood, taken 21 months after vaccination. The V and J genes are TRBV12-3 or TRBV12-4 and TRBJ1-1; the D gene remains uncertain. The TCR originated in a man aged 50 to 75 who received an inactivated influenza vaccine. Donor details come from another sample of the same person, matched by shared clones. The DNA is as follows: TGTGCCAGCAGGTGGTTTGAGGGTAAAAGGGCCGACTGGGACACTGAAGCTTTCTTT. Its protein is CASRWFEGKRADWDTEAFF.